This T cell receptor (beta chain) stems from a study of T cell changes during pregnancy in multiple sclerosis. Repertoires were generated with immunoSEQ multiplex PCR, while TCRdb's copy carries only in-frame clones and drops some. The table shows under 75,000 clones, with 90% to 95% occurring only once. Germline V gives CDR1 PRHDT, CDR2 FYEKMQ (reference sequence). The V segment lost 1 base and the J segment 7 bases; nucleotides outside the gene matches: 8. This CDR3 has 16 residues. The V and J genes are TRBV13 and TRBJ2-1, with 9 bases that match TRBD2. The sequences come from CD8+ T cells from peripheral blood mononuclear cells, collected in the second trimester of pregnancy. This clonotype originated in a female donor with multiple sclerosis, enrolled in a pregnancy study. The CDR3 DNA follows: TGTGCCAGCAGCTTAGAGTCCCTAGCGGGATGGAATGAGCAGTTCTTC. Translation: CASSLESLAGWNEQFF.